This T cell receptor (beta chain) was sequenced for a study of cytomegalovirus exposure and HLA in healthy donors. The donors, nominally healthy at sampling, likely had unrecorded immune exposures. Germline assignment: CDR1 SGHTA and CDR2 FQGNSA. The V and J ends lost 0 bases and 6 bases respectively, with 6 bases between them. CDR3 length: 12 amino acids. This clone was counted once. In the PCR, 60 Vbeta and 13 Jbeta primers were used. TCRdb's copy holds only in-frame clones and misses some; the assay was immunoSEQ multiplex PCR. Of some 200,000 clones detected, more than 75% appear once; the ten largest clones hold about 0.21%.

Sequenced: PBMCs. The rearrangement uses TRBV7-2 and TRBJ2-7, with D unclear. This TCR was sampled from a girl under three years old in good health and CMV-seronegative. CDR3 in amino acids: CASSLAASEQYF. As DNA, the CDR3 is TGTGCCAGCAGCTTAGCCGCGAGCGAGCAGTACTTC.